These 14 T cell receptor beta chains share one sample of origin, sequenced in a study of preoperative IRX-2 immunotherapy in early breast cancer. Indicated treatment: preoperative locoregional IRX-2 cytokine immunotherapy. Repertoires were generated with immunoSEQ multiplex PCR, while TCRdb's copy carries only in-frame clones and drops some. The repertoire holds about 42,000 clones, with 70% to 85% as singletons. The sample consisted of tumor tissue, taken after IRX-2 immunotherapy. Source of these receptors: a human donor with breast cancer.

Comments on this clone: Distinct nucleotide sequences in the sample also encode this CDR3. The chain carries TRBV29-1 and TRBJ2-7; TRBD2 might be the D (6 bases). CDR1 SQVTM and CDR2 ANQGSEA come from the germline V gene. The V and J ends lost 4 bases and 4 bases respectively, with 11 bases between them. The CDR3 is 12 amino acids. CDR3: CSVAGGPYEQYF. In nucleotides, the CDR3 is TGCAGCGTTGCCGGGGGACCTTACGAGCAGTACTTC.

The chain couples TRBV12-5 to TRBJ2-7; no reliable D call. Between the trimmed V and J ends, which lost 9 bases and 2 bases, there was a span of 11 bases. The CDR3 runs to 12 residues. CDR1 is LGHNT, CDR2 FRNRAP, per germline. CDR3 loop: CARLPGTYEQYF. For the CDR3, the DNA is TGTGCTAGATTACCTGGCACCTACGAGCAGTACTTC.

The chain couples TRBV28 to TRBJ2-1, with 12 nucleotides matching TRBD2. CDR3 length equals 20 residues. Germline loops: CDR1 MDHEN, CDR2 SYDVKM. V shed 6 bases, J shed 2 bases, and the junction held 17 bases outside the gene matches. CDR3 sequence reads: CASRAPQDRLAGDTYNEQFF. The CDR3 coding sequence is TGTGCCAGCAGGGCACCACAGGATCGACTAGCGGGAGACACCTACAATGAGCAGTTCTTC.

The J gene is TRBJ2-1, the V gene TRBV23-1; no firm D call. TRBV23-1 is an open reading frame whose function is uncertain. V was shortened by 9 bases and J by 3 bases, with 12 bases between the two germline ends. The CDR3 runs to 13 residues. The CDR3 DNA sequence: TGCGCCAGTCGATACGAACTCTACAATGAGCAGTTCTTC. Encoded protein: CASRYELYNEQFF.

The chain recombines TRBV19 with TRBJ1-1; possible D gene TRBD1, 5 bases. CDR1 LNHDA and CDR2 SQIVND come from the germline V gene (reference sequence). The CDR3 totals 13 residues. Trimming pared 9 bases from V and 1 base from J, leaving 12 bases between. CDR3 DNA: TGTGCCAGCGACAGAAGGGAGAACACTGAAGCTTTCTTT. Translation gives CASDRRENTEAFF.

This chain connects TRBV6-8 to TRBJ2-1; D unclear. V was shortened by 2 bases and J by 6 bases, with 14 bases between the two germline ends. Germline values: CDR1 MNHGY, CDR2 SAAAGT. The CDR3 has 15 residues. The CDR3 DNA reads as TGTGCCAGCAGTTACCGTAGAGGAAAAAGCAATGAGCAGTTCTTC. It codes for CASSYRRGKSNEQFF.

The chain joins TRBV11-3 to TRBJ2-2; 9 bases align to TRBD1. V trimming: 4 bases; J trimming: 4 bases; junction bases outside the gene matches: 4. Per the germline V gene, CDR1 is SGHNT and CDR2 is YENEEA. The CDR3 covers 15 residues. CDR3 region: CASSSGTGITGELFF. For the CDR3, the DNA is TGTGCCAGCAGCTCCGGGACAGGGATCACCGGGGAGCTGTTTTTT.

The chain employs TRBV7-1 and TRBJ2-3, with D unresolved. TRBV7-1 is classed as an ORF, of uncertain function. V lost 5 bases, J lost 1 base, and 7 bases lay in between. The CDR3 runs to 13 residues. CDR3: CASSLEGTDTQYF. The CDR3 region has the DNA TGTGCCAGCAGCCTGGAAGGCACAGATACGCAGTATTTT.

The chain couples TRBV5-1 to TRBJ2-7; the match to TRBD2 covers 9 bases. The V and J ends lost 4 bases and 7 bases, in that order; junction bases with no gene match: 12. CDR1 and CDR2 (germline): SGHRS, YFSETQ. The CDR3 sequence is 15 residues long. CDR3: CASSPIGAGGREQYF. The CDR3 region has the DNA TGCGCCAGCAGCCCGATAGGGGCGGGAGGGCGGGAGCAGTACTTC.

The gene calls are TRBV6-8 and TRBJ2-2; perhaps D is TRBD1 or TRBD2 (6 bases each). Germline values: CDR1 MNHGY, CDR2 SAAAGT. The CDR3 extends over 14 amino acids. The V and J ends lost 6 bases and 4 bases respectively, with 12 bases between them. CDR3 coding DNA: TGTGCCAGCAGGGGGGCGGGGTCCACCGGGGAGCTGTTTTTT. Encoded protein: CASRGAGSTGELFF.

J is TRBJ2-2 and V is TRBV7-1, with D unclear. TRBV7-1 is an ORF for which the function is uncertain. The germline V and J ends were trimmed by 3 bases and 5 bases, with 13 bases remaining between them. The CDR3 consists of 15 residues. The CDR3 reads CASSSGGLITGELFF. The CDR3 coding sequence is TGTGCCAGCAGCTCGGGTGGGCTTATAACCGGGGAGCTGTTTTTT.

The chain couples TRBV11-3 to TRBJ1-1; possibly TRBD1 for D (6 bases). Germline CDR1 reads SGHNT; CDR2 reads YENEEA. Trimming stripped 5 bases from V and 1 base from J, with 20 bases between. The CDR3 runs to 17 residues. The CDR3 sequence is CASSRDYYRVKNTEAFF. The CDR3 DNA reads as TGTGCCAGCAGCCGCGACTACTACAGGGTAAAGAACACTGAAGCTTTCTTT. The full variable domain, with the rest looked up from reference TRBV11-3 and TRBJ1-1, is EAGVVQSPRYKIIEKKQPVAFWCNPISGHNTLYWYLQNLGQGPELLIRYENEEAVDDSQLPKDRFSAERLKGVDSTLKIQPAELGDSAVYLCASSRDYYRVKNTEAFFGQGTRLTVV.

Worth noting for this clone: Mismatch with germline at one junction end may stem from a read error. The rearrangement uses TRBV6-8 and TRBJ2-3; D remains ambiguous. This CDR3 spans 13 amino acids. CDR1 is MNHGY, CDR2 SAAAGT, per germline. For the CDR3, the DNA is TGTGCCATCAGTGCACCTAACACAGATACGCAGTATTTT. Translating it yields CAISAPNTDTQYF.

The rearrangement joins TRBV19 to TRBJ2-3; 9 nucleotides line up with TRBD1. CDR3 length: 15 residues. Per the germline V gene, CDR1 is LNHDA and CDR2 is SQIVND (reference sequence). The junction had 5 bases not matched to a gene; V was cut back by 2 bases and J by 5 bases. DNA for the CDR3: TGTGCCAGTAGTATAACAGGGGGCGAGGGAGATACGCAGTATTTT. It yields the protein CASSITGGEGDTQYF.